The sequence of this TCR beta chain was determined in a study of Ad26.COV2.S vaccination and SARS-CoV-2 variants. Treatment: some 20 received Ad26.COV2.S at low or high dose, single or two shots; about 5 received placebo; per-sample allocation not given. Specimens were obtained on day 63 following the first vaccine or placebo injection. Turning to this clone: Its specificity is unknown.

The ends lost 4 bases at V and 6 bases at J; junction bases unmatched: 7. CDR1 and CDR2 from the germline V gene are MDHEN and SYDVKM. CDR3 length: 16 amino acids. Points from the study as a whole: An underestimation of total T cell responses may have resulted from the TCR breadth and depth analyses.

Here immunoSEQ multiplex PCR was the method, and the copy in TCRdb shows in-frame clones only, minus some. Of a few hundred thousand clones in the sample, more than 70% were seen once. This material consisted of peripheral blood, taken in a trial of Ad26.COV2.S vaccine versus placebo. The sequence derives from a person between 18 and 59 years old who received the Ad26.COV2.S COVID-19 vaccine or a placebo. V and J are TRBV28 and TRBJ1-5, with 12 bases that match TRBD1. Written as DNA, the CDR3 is TGTGCCAGCAGTTCCCTGGGACAGGGGGCTGGTCAGCCCCAGCATTTT. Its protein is CASSSLGQGAGQPQHF. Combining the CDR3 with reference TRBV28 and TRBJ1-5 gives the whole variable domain DVKVTQSSRYLVKRTGEKVFLECVQDMDHENMFWYRQDPGLGLRLIYFSYDVKMKEKGDIPEGYSVSREKKERFSLILESASTNQTSMYLCASSSLGQGAGQPQHFGDGTRLSIL.